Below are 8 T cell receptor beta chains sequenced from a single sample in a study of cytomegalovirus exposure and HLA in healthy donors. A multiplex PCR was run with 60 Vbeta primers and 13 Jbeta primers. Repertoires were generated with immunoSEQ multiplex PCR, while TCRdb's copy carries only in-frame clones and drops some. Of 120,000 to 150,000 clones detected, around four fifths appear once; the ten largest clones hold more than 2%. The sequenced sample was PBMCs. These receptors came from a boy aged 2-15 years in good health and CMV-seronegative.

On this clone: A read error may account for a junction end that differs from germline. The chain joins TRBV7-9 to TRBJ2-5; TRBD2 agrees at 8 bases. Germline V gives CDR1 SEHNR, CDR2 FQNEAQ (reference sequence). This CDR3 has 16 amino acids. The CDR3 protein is CSSSPTISGNEETQYF. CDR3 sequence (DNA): TGTTCCAGCAGCCCTACCATTAGCGGGAACGAAGAGACCCAGTACTTC. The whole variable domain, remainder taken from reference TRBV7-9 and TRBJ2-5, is DTGVSQNPRHKITKRGQNVTFRCDPISEHNRLYWYRQTLGQGPEFLTYFQNEAQLEKSRLLSDRFSAERPKGSFSTLEIQRTEQGDSAMYLCSSSPTISGNEETQYFGPGTRLLVL.

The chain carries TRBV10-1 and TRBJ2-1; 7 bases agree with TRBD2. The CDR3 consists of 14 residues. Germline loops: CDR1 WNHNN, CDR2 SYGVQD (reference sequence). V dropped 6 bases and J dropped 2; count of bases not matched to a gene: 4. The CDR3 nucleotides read TGCGCCAGCAGCCGGGACTACCCCTACAATGAGCAGTTCTTC. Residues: CASSRDYPYNEQFF.

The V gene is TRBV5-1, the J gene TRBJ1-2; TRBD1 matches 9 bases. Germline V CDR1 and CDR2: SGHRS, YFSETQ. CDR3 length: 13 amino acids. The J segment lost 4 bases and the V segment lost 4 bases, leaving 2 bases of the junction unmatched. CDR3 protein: CASSPTGGYGYTF. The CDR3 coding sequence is TGCGCCAGCAGCCCGACAGGGGGCTATGGCTACACCTTC.

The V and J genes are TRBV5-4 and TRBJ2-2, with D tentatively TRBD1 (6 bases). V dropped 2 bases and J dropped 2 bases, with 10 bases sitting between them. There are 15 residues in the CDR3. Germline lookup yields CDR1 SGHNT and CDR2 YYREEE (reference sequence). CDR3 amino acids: CASSFTGSNTGELFF. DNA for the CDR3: TGTGCCAGCAGCTTTACAGGGTCAAACACCGGGGAGCTGTTTTTT. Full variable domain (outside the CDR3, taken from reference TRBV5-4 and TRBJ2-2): ETGVTQSPTHLIKTRGQQVTLRCSSQSGHNTVSWYQQALGQGPQFIFQYYREEENGRGNFPPRFSGLQFPNYSSELNVNALELDDSALYLCASSFTGSNTGELFFGEGSRLTVL.

The CDR3 loop is CASSRDYGYTF. The DNA of the CDR3 is TGTGCCAGCAGTAGAGACTATGGCTACACCTTC. The rearrangement uses TRBV28 and TRBJ1-2; no clear D. The CDR3 has 11 residues. V was trimmed by 5 bases and J by 3 bases, leaving 4 bases between them. Germline CDR1 MDHEN, CDR2 SYDVKM.

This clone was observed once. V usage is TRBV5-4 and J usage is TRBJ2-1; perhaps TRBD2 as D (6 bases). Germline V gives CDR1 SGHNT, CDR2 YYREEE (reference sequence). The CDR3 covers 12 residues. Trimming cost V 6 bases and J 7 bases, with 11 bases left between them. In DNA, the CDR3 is TGTGCCAGCACCGGGAGTCGAAATGAGCAGTTCTTC. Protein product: CASTGSRNEQFF.

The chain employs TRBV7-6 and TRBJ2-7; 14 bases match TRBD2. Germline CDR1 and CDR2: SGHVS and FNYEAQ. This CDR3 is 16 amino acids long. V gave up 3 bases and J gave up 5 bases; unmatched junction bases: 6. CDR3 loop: CASSFGLAGGENEQYF. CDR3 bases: TGTGCCAGCAGCTTCGGACTAGCGGGGGGTGAAAACGAGCAGTACTTC.

CDR3 loop: CASSLVQGGDGYTF. CDR3 nucleotide sequence: TGTGCCAGCAGCTTGGTCCAGGGAGGAGATGGCTACACCTTC. The rearrangement joins TRBV5-4 to TRBJ1-2, with D maybe TRBD1 (5 bases). The germline V gene has CDR1 SGHNT and CDR2 YYREEE (reference sequence). There are 14 residues in the CDR3. The V gene lost 0 bases and the J gene lost 6 bases, with 12 bases spanning the gap.